The 10 T cell receptor beta chains listed next were all sequenced from one sample in a study of cytomegalovirus exposure and HLA in healthy donors (dated by TCRdb to the late 2010s). Library creation used the immunoSEQ multiplex PCR assay. What TCRdb holds here is the immuneACCESS table cut down to in-frame rearrangements. Part of the clones is not present; checked against another copy, under half of the missing clones reflect an unresolved V gene, and the others are unexplained. This sample has 110,000 or so clones in its table, and about 85% of those were observed once. The leading ten clones occupy about 4.5% of the sample. Source material: PBMCs. These receptors were obtained from a man aged 18 to 29 in good health and CMV-seropositive.

The rearrangement uses TRBV21-1 and TRBJ1-1; TRBD1, as called in the table, went unchecked against the DNA. TRBV21-1 is a recognized pseudogene. The CDR3 spans 14 residues. For the CDR3, the DNA is TGTGCCAGCAGCTTCTCGGACAGGGTGACTGAAGCTTTCTTT. It codes for CASSFSDRVTEAFF.

The rearrangement links TRBV5-6 to TRBJ2-1, with 9 bases that match TRBD2. After removal of 1 base from V and 6 bases from J, the junction contained 2 bases not matched to a gene. This CDR3 region has 14 residues. In germline, CDR1 is SGHDT, CDR2 YYEEEE. The DNA for the CDR3 is TGTGCCAGCAGCTTGAGCGGGGGGATCAATGAGCAGTTCTTC. Protein product: CASSLSGGINEQFF.

V gene TRBV11-2 combines with J gene TRBJ2-7; D is uncertain. Trimming removed 1 base from V and 4 bases from J, with 11 bases in between. Germline V gene lookup returns CDR1 SGHAT and CDR2 FQNNGV. The CDR3 runs 14 residues. This chain's CDR3 is CASSLVPQTYEQYF. For the CDR3, the DNA is TGTGCCAGCAGCTTAGTACCCCAAACTTACGAGCAGTACTTC.

This chain joins TRBV28 and TRBJ1-5, with 7 bases identical to TRBD1. The V gene's germline CDR1 is MDHEN and CDR2 SYDVKM. V lost 5 bases and J lost 7; bases outside the gene matches: 8. The CDR3 covers 14 residues. As DNA, the CDR3 is TGTGCCAGCAGTACGTTGACAGGGCAGCAGCCCCAGCATTTT. This sequence encodes CASSTLTGQQPQHF.

The CDR3 sequence: CASSLEAGWVTDTQYF. The DNA for the CDR3 is TGTGCCAGCAGCTTAGAGGCAGGGTGGGTGACAGATACGCAGTATTTT. The gene calls are TRBV11-2 and TRBJ2-3; D perhaps matches TRBD1 (5 bases). V was cut by 0 bases and J by 3 bases, with 13 bases left in between. The CDR3 is 16 amino acids. Germline values: CDR1 SGHAT, CDR2 FQNNGV.

The chain joins TRBV18 to TRBJ1-6; TRBD1 aligns across 9 bases. CDR1 is KGHSH and CDR2 is LQKENI in the germline V gene. V lost 6 bases and J lost 8; bases outside the gene matches: 5. This CDR3 is built from 14 residues. The CDR3 loop reads CASSTTGGDSPLHF. The DNA of the CDR3 is TGTGCCAGCTCGACAACAGGGGGCGATTCACCCCTCCACTTT.

This clone was observed a few times. The chain has TRBV5-4 and TRBJ1-4; D remains unclear. CDR3 length equals 14 residues. Trimming took off 1 base at V and 2 bases at J, with 6 bases between the two ends. Per the germline V gene, CDR1 is SGHNT and CDR2 is YYREEE (reference sequence). This CDR3 reads CASSLRATNEKLFF. CDR3 nucleotides: TGTGCCAGCAGCTTGAGAGCCACTAATGAAAAACTGTTTTTT.

The V call is TRBV7-9, the J call TRBJ2-6; 8 positions agree with TRBD2. V was pared by 3 bases and J by 2 bases, with 3 bases of the junction left unmatched. The CDR3 is made up of 16 amino acids. Germline V CDR1 and CDR2: SEHNR, FQNEAQ (reference sequence). The CDR3 DNA reads as TGTGCCAGCAGCTTCACCGGGGGGGCTGGGGCCAACGTCCTGACTTTC. Translating it yields CASSFTGGAGANVLTF.

V is TRBV11-2 and J is TRBJ1-1; the D gene is possibly TRBD1 (6 bases). Trimming removed 7 bases from V and 11 bases from J, with 17 bases in between. This CDR3 spans 12 amino acids. Germline V gene lookup returns CDR1 SGHAT and CDR2 FQNNGV. CDR3 coding DNA: TGTGCCAGCACCCCCGGGGGGCAGGTCGCTTTCTTT. This codes for CASTPGGQVAFF.

The chain recombines TRBV5-1 with TRBJ2-7; D is possibly TRBD1 (5 bases). V lost 4 bases, J lost 3 bases, and 11 bases lay in between. CDR1 SGHRS and CDR2 YFSETQ come from the germline V gene. This CDR3 is 13 amino acids long. The CDR3 loop is CASSMTESYEQYF. CDR3 DNA sequence: TGCGCCAGCAGCATGACAGAGAGCTACGAGCAGTACTTC.